This T cell receptor (beta chain) originates from a study of blood T cell repertoires in COVID-19. Study-wide background: PBMCs, B-cell-depleted T cells, or T cells were the source of the cDNA or gDNA that made up the material.

The CDR3 is 13 amino acids. Germline assignment: CDR1 SNHLY and CDR2 FYNNEI. V was clipped by 6 bases and J by 4 bases, with 12 bases between them. Sequencing used immunoSEQ multiplex PCR; TCRdb keeps in-frame clones, though not all of them. This table has around 150,000 clones, 65% to 85% appearing once. Sequencing was performed on peripheral blood. The chain is built from TRBV2 and TRBJ1-2, with D possibly TRBD1 on 5 matching bases. The clonotype originates from an elderly woman with acute or convalescent COVID-19. In DNA form, the CDR3 reads TGTGCCAGCAGCGGAGCTGACAGCTATGGCTACACCTTC. Translating it yields CASSGADSYGYTF.